The 15 T cell receptor beta chains below all came from one sample that was sequenced in a study of cytomegalovirus exposure and HLA in healthy donors. Use of 60 Vbeta and 13 Jbeta primers characterized the PCR. Profiling relied on immunoSEQ multiplex PCR, and the TCRdb table lists in-frame clones only, not all of them. The table records around 130,000 clones, more than 65% of them present only once. Sequencing was performed on PBMCs. All receptors derive from a man aged 50 to 60 in good health and CMV-seronegative.

This chain connects TRBV2 to TRBJ1-6, with D perhaps matching TRBD1 (6 bases). Germline V gives CDR1 SNHLY, CDR2 FYNNEI. The V end was cut by 6 bases, the J end by 4 bases, with 10 bases between. The CDR3 totals 14 residues. The CDR3 is CASREQGYNSPLHF. DNA for the CDR3: TGTGCCAGCAGAGAACAGGGATATAATTCACCCCTCCACTTT.

This chain links TRBV5-1 with TRBJ2-3, with a possible D match to TRBD2 (5 bases). The germline gives CDR1 SGHRS, CDR2 YFSETQ. The V end was cut by 4 bases, the J end by 0 bases, with 18 bases between. This CDR3 is 17 amino acids long. CDR3 sequence (DNA): TGCGCCAGCAGCCCGATATCCGGGGTCGGAAGCACAGATACGCAGTATTTT. Translated, it gives CASSPISGVGSTDTQYF.

The chain combines TRBV10-3 with TRBJ1-1; 7 positions agree with TRBD1. The CDR3 runs to 12 residues. CDR1 and CDR2 (germline): ENHRY, SYGVKD. Unmatched junction bases numbered 3, after V lost 10 bases and J lost 1 base. The CDR3 sequence is CATGTANTEAFF. In DNA form, the CDR3 reads TGTGCCACCGGGACAGCGAACACTGAAGCTTTCTTT.

The chain employs TRBV5-1 and TRBJ2-1, with a tentative D call TRBD1 (5 bases). V lost 4 bases and J lost 0, with 14 bases in between. CDR1 is SGHRS and CDR2 is YFSETQ in the germline V gene. The CDR3 contains 16 residues. The CDR3 sequence: CASSMYQGSSYNEQFF. In nucleotides, the CDR3 is TGCGCCAGCAGCATGTATCAGGGAAGCTCCTACAATGAGCAGTTCTTC.

The chain joins TRBV14 to TRBJ1-2; D is unresolved. The CDR3 runs to 15 residues. With 4 bases removed from V and 0 bases from J, the gap between germline ends came to 12 bases. Looked up from germline, CDR1 is SGHDN and CDR2 is FVKESK. The CDR3 region has the DNA TGTGCCAGCAGCCCTTACACCCAGACTAACTATGGCTACACCTTC. Amino acid sequence: CASSPYTQTNYGYTF.

This chain uses TRBV5-8 with TRBJ2-3; a possible D gene is TRBD2 (5 bases). V lost 2 bases, J lost 5 bases, and 6 bases lay in between. Germline CDR1 SGHTS, CDR2 YDEGEE. There are 12 residues in the CDR3. CDR3 amino acids: CASSLRGDTQYF. CDR3 sequence (DNA): TGTGCCAGCAGCTTACGGGGAGATACGCAGTATTTT.

This clone was recorded once. J is TRBJ1-5 and V is TRBV18, with a tentative D call TRBD1 (6 bases). V shed 6 bases and J shed 7 bases, with 19 bases lying between them. This CDR3 region has 15 residues. Germline CDR1 and CDR2: KGHSH and LQKENI. CDR3 in DNA: TGTGCCAGCTCGGAGGGGGGGGCTGGAGGACAGCCCCAGCATTTT. This translates into CASSEGGAGGQPQHF. The whole variable domain, remainder taken from reference TRBV18 and TRBJ1-5, is NAGVMQNPRHLVRRRGQEARLRCSPMKGHSHVYWYRQLPEEGLKFMVYLQKENIIDESGMPKERFSAEFPKEGPSILRIQQVVRGDSAAYFCASSEGGAGGQPQHFGDGTRLSIL.

V is TRBV6-5 and J is TRBJ1-2, with TRBD1 as a possible D gene (6 bases). V lost 4 bases and J 4 bases, leaving 16 bases between the germline ends. The CDR3 runs to 15 residues. Germline-derived CDR1 and CDR2 are MNHEY and SVGAGI. CDR3 in DNA: TGTGCCAGCAGTTTCGGGGGGGCAGGTAGCTATGGCTACACCTTC. This translates into CASSFGGAGSYGYTF.

The chain couples TRBV30 to TRBJ2-7; TRBD1 matches 7 bases. This CDR3 comprises 15 residues. After removal of 2 bases from V and 5 bases from J, the junction contained 12 bases not matched to a gene. From germline, CDR1 is GTSNPN and CDR2 SVGIG (reference sequence). The CDR3 DNA follows: TGTGCCTGGAGTCTACAGGGGCGAAGTTTCCACGAGCAGTACTTC. This gives the protein CAWSLQGRSFHEQYF.

This clone has a handful of counts. The chain joins TRBV11-2 to TRBJ1-4, with 9 bases lining up with TRBD1. Germline assignment: CDR1 SGHAT and CDR2 FQNNGV. This CDR3 is 14 amino acids long. The trim removed 6 bases at V and 7 bases at J, leaving 6 bases unmatched. The CDR3 spells CASRHNRGPEKLFF. The CDR3 DNA sequence: TGTGCCAGCAGACACAACAGGGGGCCTGAAAAACTGTTTTTT. The variable domain in full, completed from reference TRBV11-2 and TRBJ1-4, reads EAGVAQSPRYKIIEKRQSVAFWCNPISGHATLYWYQQILGQGPKLLIQFQNNGVVDDSQLPKDRFSAERLKGVDSTLKIQPAKLEDSAVYLCASRHNRGPEKLFFGSGTQLSVL.

The genes are TRBV5-1 and TRBJ2-1; TRBD2 aligns across 13 bases. The germline V gene encodes CDR1 SGHRS and CDR2 YFSETQ. V dropped 4 bases and J dropped 0; count of bases not matched to a gene: 4. The CDR3 runs 17 residues. This CDR3 reads CASSTGLAGTSYNEQFF. The DNA for the CDR3 is TGCGCCAGCAGCACGGGACTAGCGGGGACCTCCTACAATGAGCAGTTCTTC.

This chain uses TRBV6-4 with TRBJ2-3, with D uncertain. Between the trimmed V and J ends, which lost 3 bases and 0 bases, there was a span of 4 bases. CDR3 length: 13 amino acids. The germline CDR1 and CDR2 sequences are MRHNA and SNTAGT. The CDR3 DNA sequence: TGTGCCAGCAGTGAAGAGAGCACAGATACGCAGTATTTT. Translation gives CASSEESTDTQYF.

About this clone: Other nucleotide sequences in the sample specify the same CDR3. The chain is built from TRBV5-6 and TRBJ2-3; TRBD2 matches 12 bases. Germline V gene sequence: CDR1 SGHDT, CDR2 YYEEEE. This CDR3 has 18 amino acids. J was trimmed by 0 bases and V by 3 bases; bases with no gene match: 8. The CDR3 spells CASSSQTSGGLSTDTQYF. The CDR3 DNA sequence: TGTGCCAGCAGCTCCCAGACTAGCGGGGGCCTTAGCACAGATACGCAGTATTTT.

This clone was recorded once. The V call is TRBV18, the J call TRBJ2-5; D is possibly TRBD2 (5 bases). Germline-derived CDR1 and CDR2 are KGHSH and LQKENI. The CDR3 totals 13 residues. Trimming removed 2 bases at V and 4 bases at J, with 8 bases between. The CDR3 bases are TGTGCCAGCTCACCAGGGAGTGGAGAGACCCAGTACTTC. Its translation: CASSPGSGETQYF.

The V call is TRBV4-2, the J call TRBJ2-7; tentative D call: TRBD2 (5 bases). This CDR3 contains 12 residues. CDR1 LGHNA and CDR2 YNFKEQ come from the germline V gene. V was shortened by 4 bases and J by 3 bases, with 7 bases between the two germline ends. CDR3: CASSPAGYEQYF. CDR3 coding DNA: TGTGCCAGCAGCCCTGCGGGCTACGAGCAGTACTTC.